Below are 17 T cell receptor beta chains sequenced from a single sample in a study of T cell clonality in common variable immunodeficiency. Produced via immunoSEQ multiplex PCR; TCRdb's table is partial and in-frame only. Listed here are about 43,000 clones without any singletons, the top ten holding about 1.9%. The material sequenced was peripheral blood mononuclear cells. These receptor sequences come from a person aged 18 to 70 in good health.

As to this clone: The read halts 3 residues ahead of the CDR3 end, with the missing end drawn from the germline J gene. The V call is TRBV6-4, the J call TRBJ1-1; 7 bases are a match to TRBD1. The CDR3 spans 14 residues. The germline V gene encodes CDR1 MRHNA and CDR2 SNTAGT. J was trimmed by 6 bases and V by 5 bases; bases with no gene match: 9. The DNA read from the CDR3 is TGTGCCAGCAGTCAGGGGGAGGGTAGGGCTGAA. Translated, it gives CASSQGEGRAE. The entire CDR3 sequence reads CASSQGEGRAEAFF.

This clone was observed a few times. Coverage ceases 3 residues before the CDR3 finishes, and the germline J gene fills in the end. The rearrangement joins TRBV19 to TRBJ1-2; unclear D gene. Germline values: CDR1 LNHDA, CDR2 SQIVND (reference sequence). CDR3 length: 13 amino acids. CDR3 amino acids: CASSPQITDTYTF. Partial CDR3 DNA: TGTGCCAGTAGTCCCCAAATCACAGATACC.

This clone was counted at least ten times. The CDR3 is cut off 3 residues early in the read; its end comes from the germline J gene. The chain links TRBV30 to TRBJ2-3; possible D gene TRBD1, 5 bases. V lost 4 bases, J lost 3 bases, and 17 bases lay in between. The CDR3 length is 15 residues. CDR1 is GTSNPN, CDR2 SVGIG, per germline (reference sequence). The CDR3 loop is CAWKDTTPSTDTQYF. The covered CDR3 bases are TGTGCCTGGAAGGACACCACTCCGTCAACAGATACG.

This clone appeared many times. With the read ending 3 residues before the CDR3 end, the germline J gene is used to fill in that end. This chain links TRBV6-1 with TRBJ2-3; 9 bases map to TRBD1. The V and J ends lost 1 base and 2 bases, in that order; junction bases with no gene match: 1. The length of the CDR3 is 15 residues. Germline V lookup: CDR1 MNHNS, CDR2 SASEGT. CDR3 bases read: TGTGCCAGCAGTGAAGGGACAGGGGACACAGATACG. It yields the protein CASSEGTGDTDT. The whole CDR3 reads CASSEGTGDTDTQYF.

Remarks on this clone: The CDR3 end falls 3 residues outside the read, so it is completed with the germline J gene. This rearrangement joins TRBV19 to TRBJ1-2, with a tentative D call TRBD1 (5 bases). CDR1 is LNHDA and CDR2 is SQIVND in the germline V gene (reference sequence). CDR3 length equals 13 residues. The CDR3 is CASSEQVQRTYTF. CDR3 DNA (partial): TGTGCCAGTAGTGAACAGGTCCAGAGGACC.

In this sample, this clone turned up many times. The CDR3 end lies 3 residues beyond the end of the read and is filled in from the germline J gene. The V call is TRBV20-1, the J call TRBJ2-5; TRBD2 agrees at 9 bases. Germline-derived CDR1 and CDR2 are DFQATT and SNEGSKA (reference sequence). V lost 4 bases to trimming and J lost 5 bases; unmatched junction nucleotides: 8. This CDR3 has 14 amino acids. This chain's CDR3 is CSATRSGSVETQYF. The sequenced CDR3 bases are TGCAGTGCTACACGTAGCGGGAGTGTGGAGACC.

This clone was recorded many times. Sequencing ends 3 residues short of the CDR3 end; the germline J gene provides the rest. This chain uses TRBV5-1 with TRBJ2-5; TRBD2 agrees at 12 bases. This CDR3 is 18 amino acids long. CDR1 and CDR2 (germline): SGHRS, YFSETQ. J was trimmed by 4 bases and V by 3 bases; bases with no gene match: 13. The chain's CDR3 is CASSSRTSGAYRGETQYF. The sequenced CDR3 bases are TGCGCCAGCAGCTCCCGGACTAGCGGGGCCTATCGGGGAGAGACC.

This clone was detected many times. The CDR3 end is not reached by the read, which stops 3 residues before it; the germline J gene fills it in. The chain recombines TRBV5-6 with TRBJ2-5, with D possibly being TRBD2 (6 bases). Germline values: CDR1 SGHDT, CDR2 YYEEEE. Trimming took 1 base from V and 5 from J, leaving 9 bases between them. The CDR3 runs 13 residues. Incomplete CDR3 DNA: TGTGCCAGCAGCTTGATTGGGGGGGAGACC. It encodes CASSLIGGET. The full CDR3 is CASSLIGGETQYF.

With regard to this clone: The read terminates 3 residues before the CDR3 end, so the remaining end is supplied by the germline J gene. This chain connects TRBV11-1 to TRBJ2-5; possible D gene TRBD1, 5 bases. In germline, CDR1 is SGHAT, CDR2 FQDESV (reference sequence). The ends were cut back, 4 bases at V and 4 bases at J, with 13 bases in the middle. The length of the CDR3 is 14 residues. The CDR3 DNA, read in part, is TGTGCCAGCAGCTCCCCCGGCAGGGCAGAGACC. Amino acid sequence: CASSSPGRAET. The full CDR3 reads CASSSPGRAETQYF.

This clone was seen a handful of times. Read coverage stops 3 residues before the CDR3 terminus; the germline J gene supplies the remainder. The chain joins TRBV30 to TRBJ1-2; D not certain. The CDR3 totals 14 residues. CDR1 and CDR2 (germline): GTSNPN, SVGIG (reference sequence). CDR3 sequence reads: CAWSHGGNYNDYTF. The sequenced part of the CDR3 DNA is TGTGCCTGGAGCCATGGCGGAAACTACAATGAC.

This clone was counted ten times or more. Sequencing ends 3 residues short of the CDR3 end; the germline J gene provides the rest. The chain employs TRBV6-4 and TRBJ2-7, with D perhaps matching TRBD2 (6 bases). Germline CDR1 and CDR2: MRHNA and SNTAGT. The CDR3 spans 17 residues. The ends were cut back, 2 bases at V and 4 bases at J, with 21 bases in the middle. CDR3 protein: CASSDRGPGLPLYEQYF. The sequenced CDR3 bases are TGTGCCAGCAGTGACCGGGGACCGGGACTCCCTCTATACGAG.

In the case of this clone: The CDR3 end is not reached by the read, which stops 3 residues before it; the germline J gene fills it in. The genes are TRBV19 and TRBJ2-6; 10 bases agree with TRBD1. The V segment lost 9 bases and the J segment 0 bases; nucleotides outside the gene matches: 8. Per germline, CDR1 LNHDA and CDR2 SQIVND (reference sequence). This CDR3 is built from 17 residues. Incomplete CDR3 DNA: TGTGCCAGCGAAGGACAGGGGGGCATCTCTGGGGCCAACGTC. Translation gives CASEGQGGISGANV. The full CDR3 protein is CASEGQGGISGANVLTF.

This clone was counted at least ten times. The read stops 3 residues short of the end of the CDR3; the missing end is completed from the germline J gene. This sequence joins TRBV6-2 or TRBV6-3 and TRBJ1-2; no clear D. Per the germline V gene, CDR1 is MNHEY and CDR2 is SVGEGT. Trimming cost V 6 bases and J 2 bases, with 10 bases left between them. The CDR3 runs 13 residues. The CDR3 region is CASRIDGNYGYTF. CDR3 DNA, as far as it was read: TGTGCCAGCAGGATAGACGGGAACTATGGC.

There are a few counts of this clone. One end of the junction is discordant with germline, which a read error may explain. The missing CDR3 end, 3 residues past where the read stops, is filled in from the germline J gene. The chain uses TRBV19 and TRBJ2-1; 10 nucleotides match TRBD2. Looked up from germline, CDR1 is LNHDA and CDR2 is SQIVND (reference sequence). This CDR3 is built from 17 residues. The CDR3 spells CATSRYSGRSSYNEQFF. The part of the CDR3 DNA that was read is TGTGCCACTAGTCGTTATAGCGGGAGGAGCTCCTACAATGAG.

With respect to this clone: The read ends 3 residues before the CDR3 terminus; that terminus is restored from the germline J gene. The genes are TRBV7-9 and TRBJ2-4; no reliable D call. Germline lookup yields CDR1 SEHNR and CDR2 FQNEAQ (reference sequence). The CDR3 has 13 amino acids. The part of the CDR3 DNA that was read is TGTGCCAGCAGCCCAGGTTACGCTTATGGT. This sequence encodes CASSPGYAYG. The full CDR3 protein is CASSPGYAYGQYF.

There are many counts of this clone. Sequencing ends 3 residues short of the CDR3 end; the germline J gene provides the rest. V is TRBV7-2 and J is TRBJ1-5; D is undetermined. In germline, CDR1 is SGHTA, CDR2 FQGNSA. Deletions cut 3 bases from V and 5 bases from J, with 11 bases between. The CDR3 is made up of 14 amino acids. Incomplete CDR3 DNA: TGTGCCAGCAGCTTTTTTGGGCCAGATCAGCCC. It yields the protein CASSFFGPDQP. The CDR3 as a whole reads CASSFFGPDQPQHF.

In its sample, this clone was seen a few times. The read terminates 3 residues before the CDR3 end, so the remaining end is supplied by the germline J gene. The genes are TRBV11-2 and TRBJ1-1, with D tentatively TRBD1 (5 bases). This CDR3 is 14 amino acids long. Germline V gives CDR1 SGHAT, CDR2 FQNNGV. Trimming stripped 1 base from V and 5 bases from J, with 11 bases between. The CDR3 reads CASSLAGGRTEAFF. The part of the CDR3 DNA that was read is TGTGCCAGCAGCTTAGCGGGGGGGAGGACTGAA.